Listed below are T cell receptor beta chains from one sample, sequenced in a study of shared clonotypes between healthy human individuals. Profiling relied on immunoSEQ multiplex PCR, and the TCRdb table lists in-frame clones only, not all of them. The sample lists some 2,000,000 clones, 95% occurring once. Sequenced input: naive CD4+ T cells sorted from blood. These receptors were taken from a man aged 18 to 35 in good health. Both conserved end residues are part of each CDR3. The D gene is left open where the match is weak. Size is stated for part of the rows, as once, few or many counts, or as a class when the clone is expanded.

-	TRBV11-2	TRBJ1-2	-	TGTGCCAGCAGTCCTCAGGGGTATGGCTACACCTTC	CASSPQGYGYTF
-	TRBV7-2	TRBJ1-2	-	TGTGCCAGCAGCTTAGCGGGGACTTTGCGAACTAACTATGGCTACACCTTC	CASSLAGTLRTNYGYTF
-	TRBV6-5	TRBJ1-1	TRBD1	TGTGCCAGCATGAACAGGGGCACTGAAGCTTTCTTT	CASMNRGTEAFF
once	TRBV20-1	TRBJ2-7	-	TGCAGTGCTCCTCTAGGGGGCGAGCAGTACTTC	CSAPLGGEQYF
-	TRBV9	TRBJ1-6	-	TGTGCCAGCAGCGTAGAAGCGGGTGCCTATAATTCACCCCTCCACTTT	CASSVEAGAYNSPLHF
-	TRBV10-3	TRBJ1-2	-	TGTGCCGCCGGGGACAACTATGGCTACACCTTC	CAAGDNYGYTF
-	TRBV7-9	TRBJ1-2	TRBD1	TGTGCCAGCAGTTCCGGGACAGGGGCGAGCGGCTACACCTTC	CASSSGTGASGYTF
-	TRBV27	TRBJ2-1	-	TGTGCCAGCAGTTCCTTCGGGGGGCCCGGACGTTTCTTC	CASSSFGGPGRFF
-	TRBV11-2	TRBJ2-4	-	TGTGCCAGCAGCCCCTCCAAAAACATTCAGTACTTC	CASSPSKNIQYF
once	TRBV30	TRBJ1-6	-	TGTGCCTGGAGCGGCTCAGGCTCCTATAATTCACCCCTCCACTTT	CAWSGSGSYNSPLHF
-	TRBV6-6	TRBJ2-5	TRBD1	TGTGCCAGCAACAAATGGACAGGACCCCAAGAGACCCAGTACTTC	CASNKWTGPQETQYF
-	TRBV4-1	TRBJ1-1	-	TGCGCCAGCAGCCAAGTTGACCGCCAGGGCACCGAAGCTTTCTTT	CASSQVDRQGTEAFF
-	TRBV5-1	TRBJ2-5	-	TGCGCCAGCAGCTTGGGGGTTAGCAGCCAAGAGACCCAGTACTTC	CASSLGVSSQETQYF
-	TRBV6-1	TRBJ1-2	-	TGTGCCAGCAGTGAAGCGCTTTCACAGGTCTATGGCTACACCTTC	CASSEALSQVYGYTF
-	TRBV7-2	TRBJ1-1	-	TGTGCCAGCAGCCCCTCATGGAACACTGAAGCTTTCTTT	CASSPSWNTEAFF
-	TRBV5-1	TRBJ1-2	TRBD1	TGCGCCAGCAGCTTGCCACCGGGACAGGGGGTCGGCTACACCTTC	CASSLPPGQGVGYTF
-	TRBV10-3	TRBJ2-3	-	TGTGCCATCAATCGACCGGGGGCAGATACGCAGTATTTT	CAINRPGADTQYF
-	TRBV6-5	TRBJ2-1	TRBD2	TGTGCCAGCAGCCCACCGGGACTAGCGCCCAATGAGCAGTTCTTC	CASSPPGLAPNEQFF
-	TRBV6-8	TRBJ2-2	TRBD1	TGTGCCAGCAGAGAGACAGGGACCACCGGGGAGCTGTTTTTT	CASRETGTTGELFF
-	TRBV2	TRBJ1-4	-	TGTGCCAGCAGTGAAGTCGGGAGCGCGGTTGAAAAACTGTTTTTT	CASSEVGSAVEKLFF
-	TRBV5-1	TRBJ2-1	TRBD2	TGCGCCAGCAGCGCCTCGGGGGGGTCGTACAATGAGCAGTTCTTC	CASSASGGSYNEQFF
-	TRBV4-3	TRBJ2-7	-	TGCGCCAGCAGCCAAGGGGCGGGACACGGCTACACCTACGAGCAGTACTTC	CASSQGAGHGYTYEQYF
-	TRBV9	TRBJ2-3	TRBD2	TGTGCCAGCAGCGTAGGGAGGAGGCTAGCGGGGGGAACTAGCACAGATACGCAGTATTTT	CASSVGRRLAGGTSTDTQYF
-	TRBV6-1	TRBJ1-6	-	TGTGCCAGCAGTGATTCAGGATACTATAATTCACCCCTCCACTTT	CASSDSGYYNSPLHF
-	TRBV4-3	TRBJ1-4	TRBD1	TGCGCCAGCAGCCACTTTGACAGGGATGATGAAAAACTGTTTTTT	CASSHFDRDDEKLFF
-	TRBV5-1	TRBJ2-1	TRBD2	TGCGCCAGCAGCTCCGGTGCTAGCGGATTATTTTACAATGAGCAGTTCTTC	CASSSGASGLFYNEQFF
-	TRBV5-1	TRBJ2-2	-	TGCGCCAGCAGCTTGGCAGGAACGAACACCGGGGAGCTGTTTTTT	CASSLAGTNTGELFF
-	TRBV11-2	TRBJ2-1	-	TGTGCCAGCAGCTTGGGAGCGGAACATTCGAATGAGCAGTTCTTC	CASSLGAEHSNEQFF
-	TRBV28	TRBJ1-6	TRBD1	TGTGCCAGCAGTTTAACCCACAGGGGACGTTCACCCCTCCACTTT	CASSLTHRGRSPLHF
-	TRBV18	TRBJ1-1	-	TGTGCCAGCTCACAGGGGAACACTGAAGCTTTCTTT	CASSQGNTEAFF
-	TRBV6-5	TRBJ1-3	-	TGTGCCAGCACCCGGAAGTCGAGCTCTGGAAACACCATATATTTT	CASTRKSSSGNTIYF
-	TRBV7-9	TRBJ2-5	-	TGTGCCAGCAGCTTATTACCGGGGCGTGAGAAAGAGACCCAGTACTTC	CASSLLPGREKETQYF